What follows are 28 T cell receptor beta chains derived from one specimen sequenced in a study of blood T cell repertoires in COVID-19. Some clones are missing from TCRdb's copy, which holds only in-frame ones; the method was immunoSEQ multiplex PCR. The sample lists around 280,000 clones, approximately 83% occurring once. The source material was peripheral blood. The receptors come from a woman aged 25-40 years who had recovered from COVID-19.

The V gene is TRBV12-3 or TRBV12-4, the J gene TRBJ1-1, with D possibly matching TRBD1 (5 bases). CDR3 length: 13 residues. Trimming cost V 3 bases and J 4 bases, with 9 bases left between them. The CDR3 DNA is TGTGCCAGCAGTTTGGCAGGGATCACTGAAGCTTTCTTT. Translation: CASSLAGITEAFF.

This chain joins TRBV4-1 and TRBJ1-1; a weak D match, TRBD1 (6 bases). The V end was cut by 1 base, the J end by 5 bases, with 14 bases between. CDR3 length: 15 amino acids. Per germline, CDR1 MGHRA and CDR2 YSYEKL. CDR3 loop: CASSQVGSRGTEAFF. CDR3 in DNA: TGCGCCAGCAGCCAAGTGGGATCTAGGGGGACTGAAGCTTTCTTT.

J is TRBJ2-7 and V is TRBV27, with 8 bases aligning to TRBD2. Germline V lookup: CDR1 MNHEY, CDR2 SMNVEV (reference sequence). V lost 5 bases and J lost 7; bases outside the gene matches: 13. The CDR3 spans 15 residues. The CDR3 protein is CASSSGRLLGGEQYF. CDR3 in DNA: TGTGCCAGCAGTAGCGGGAGACTTCTAGGGGGGGAGCAGTACTTC.

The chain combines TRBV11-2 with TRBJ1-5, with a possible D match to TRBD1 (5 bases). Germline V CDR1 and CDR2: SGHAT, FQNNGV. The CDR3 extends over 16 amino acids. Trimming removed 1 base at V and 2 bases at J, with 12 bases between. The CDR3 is CASSLGGRGGNQPQHF. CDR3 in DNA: TGTGCCAGCAGCTTAGGGGGACGCGGGGGCAATCAGCCCCAGCATTTT.

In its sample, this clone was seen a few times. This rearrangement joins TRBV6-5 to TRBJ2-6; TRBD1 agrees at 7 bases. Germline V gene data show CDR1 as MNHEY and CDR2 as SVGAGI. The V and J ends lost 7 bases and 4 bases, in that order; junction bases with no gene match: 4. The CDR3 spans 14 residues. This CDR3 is CASNDRAGANVLTF. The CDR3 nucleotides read TGTGCCAGCAACGACAGGGCCGGGGCCAACGTCCTGACTTTC.

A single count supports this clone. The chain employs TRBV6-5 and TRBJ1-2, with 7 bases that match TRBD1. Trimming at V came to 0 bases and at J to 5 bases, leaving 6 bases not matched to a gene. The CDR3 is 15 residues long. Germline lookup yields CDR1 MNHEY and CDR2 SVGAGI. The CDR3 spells CASSYSLTGPYGYTF. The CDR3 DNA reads TGTGCCAGCAGTTACTCGCTGACAGGGCCTTATGGCTACACCTTC.

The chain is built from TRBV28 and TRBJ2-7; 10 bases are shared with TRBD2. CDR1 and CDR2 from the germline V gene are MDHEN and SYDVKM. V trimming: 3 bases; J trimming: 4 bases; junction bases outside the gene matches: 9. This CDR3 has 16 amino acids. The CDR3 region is CASSFIPGTSVYEQYF. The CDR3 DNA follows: TGTGCCAGCAGTTTTATTCCCGGGACTAGCGTGTACGAGCAGTACTTC.

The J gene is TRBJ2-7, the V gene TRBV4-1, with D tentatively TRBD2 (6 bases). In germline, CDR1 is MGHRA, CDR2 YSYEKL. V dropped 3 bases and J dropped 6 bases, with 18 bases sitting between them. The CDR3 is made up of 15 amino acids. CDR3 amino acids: CASSQSRDFNGEQYF. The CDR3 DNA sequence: TGCGCCAGCAGCCAGTCCCGGGACTTTAACGGCGAGCAGTACTTC.

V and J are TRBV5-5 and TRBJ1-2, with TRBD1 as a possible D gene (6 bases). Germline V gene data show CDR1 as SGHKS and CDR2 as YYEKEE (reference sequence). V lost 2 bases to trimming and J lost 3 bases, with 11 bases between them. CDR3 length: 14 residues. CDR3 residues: CASSFRRTDYGYTF. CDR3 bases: TGTGCCAGCAGCTTTCGGAGGACAGACTATGGCTACACCTTC.

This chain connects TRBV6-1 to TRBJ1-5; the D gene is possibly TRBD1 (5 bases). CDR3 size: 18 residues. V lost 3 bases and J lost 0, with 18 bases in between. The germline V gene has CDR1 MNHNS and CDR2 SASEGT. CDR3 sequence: CASSDDDSSLYSNQPQHF. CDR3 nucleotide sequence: TGTGCCAGCAGTGACGATGACAGTTCCCTGTATAGCAATCAGCCCCAGCATTTT.

The CDR3 spells CASSPGEYSYEQYF. The CDR3 DNA reads as TGCGCCAGCAGTCCCGGAGAATACTCCTACGAGCAGTACTTC. The genes are TRBV23-1 and TRBJ2-7; no clear D. TRBV23-1 is sorted into the ORF group, with uncertain function. V was trimmed by 4 bases and J by 0 bases, leaving 10 bases between them. The CDR3 spans 14 residues.

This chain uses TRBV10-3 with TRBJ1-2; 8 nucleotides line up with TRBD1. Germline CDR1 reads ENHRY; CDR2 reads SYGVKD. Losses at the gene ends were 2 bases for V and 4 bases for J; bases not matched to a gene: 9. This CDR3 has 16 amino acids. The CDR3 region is CAISEPDRGSAYGYTF. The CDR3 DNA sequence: TGTGCCATCAGTGAGCCAGACAGGGGTAGCGCCTATGGCTACACCTTC.

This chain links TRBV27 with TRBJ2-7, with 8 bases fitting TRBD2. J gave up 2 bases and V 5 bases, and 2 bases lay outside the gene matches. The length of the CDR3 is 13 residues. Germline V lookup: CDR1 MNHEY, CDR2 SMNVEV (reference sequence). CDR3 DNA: TGTGCCAGCAGTCCTAGCGGGCCCTACGAGCAGTACTTC. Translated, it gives CASSPSGPYEQYF.

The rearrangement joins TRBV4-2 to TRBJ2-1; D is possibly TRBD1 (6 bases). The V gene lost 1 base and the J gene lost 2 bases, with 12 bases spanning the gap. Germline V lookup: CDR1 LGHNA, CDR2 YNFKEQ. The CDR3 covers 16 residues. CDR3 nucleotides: TGTGCCAGCAGCCAAGCGGCAGGGGCAGCCTACAATGAGCAGTTCTTC. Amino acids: CASSQAAGAAYNEQFF.

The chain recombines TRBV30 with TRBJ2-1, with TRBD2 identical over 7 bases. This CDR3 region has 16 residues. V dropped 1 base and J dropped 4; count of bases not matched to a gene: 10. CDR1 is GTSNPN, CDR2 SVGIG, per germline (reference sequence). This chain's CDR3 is CAWSAGRAGLYNEQFF. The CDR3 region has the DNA TGTGCCTGGAGTGCTGGGCGAGCGGGGCTTTACAATGAGCAGTTCTTC.

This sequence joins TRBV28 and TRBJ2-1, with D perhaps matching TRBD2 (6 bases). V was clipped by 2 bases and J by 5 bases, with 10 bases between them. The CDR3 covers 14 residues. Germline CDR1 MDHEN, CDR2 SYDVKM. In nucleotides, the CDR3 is TGTGCCAGCAGTTTAACTAGCTCGAACAATGAGCAGTTCTTC. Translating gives CASSLTSSNNEQFF.

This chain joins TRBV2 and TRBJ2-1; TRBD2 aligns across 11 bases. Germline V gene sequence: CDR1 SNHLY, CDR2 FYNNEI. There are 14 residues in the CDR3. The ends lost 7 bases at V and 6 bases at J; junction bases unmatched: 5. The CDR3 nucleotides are TGTGCCAGCAAGGCCCTAGCGGGAGGCAATGAGCAGTTCTTC. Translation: CASKALAGGNEQFF. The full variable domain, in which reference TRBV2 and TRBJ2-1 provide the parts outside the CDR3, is EPEVTQTPSHQVTQMGQEVILRCVPISNHLYFYWYRQILGQKVEFLVSFYNNEISEKSEIFDDQFSVERPDGSNFTLKIRSTKLEDSAMYFCASKALAGGNEQFFGPGTRLTVL.

The CDR3 nucleotides read TGTGCCAGCAGCGGGGGACTGGGAGTTACCGGGGAGCTGTTTTTT. Translation gives CASSGGLGVTGELFF. This chain joins TRBV13 and TRBJ2-2; TRBD2 is a possible D gene (6 bases). V lost 5 bases to trimming and J lost 5 bases, with 15 bases between them. CDR1 and CDR2 (germline): PRHDT, FYEKMQ (reference sequence). The CDR3 loop spans 15 amino acids.

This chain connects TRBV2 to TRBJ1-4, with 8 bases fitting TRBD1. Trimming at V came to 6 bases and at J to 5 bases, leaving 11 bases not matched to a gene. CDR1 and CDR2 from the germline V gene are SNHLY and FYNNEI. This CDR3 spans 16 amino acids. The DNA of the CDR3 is TGTGCCAGCAGCACAACCAGACAGGGGCGGAATGAAAAACTGTTTTTT. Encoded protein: CASSTTRQGRNEKLFF.

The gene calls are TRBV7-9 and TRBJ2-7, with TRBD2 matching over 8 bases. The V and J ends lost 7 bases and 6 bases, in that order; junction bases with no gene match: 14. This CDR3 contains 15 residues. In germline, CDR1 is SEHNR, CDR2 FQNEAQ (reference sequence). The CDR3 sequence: CASTPPGTSIREQYF. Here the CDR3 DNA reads TGTGCCAGCACCCCCCCTGGGACTAGTATACGCGAGCAGTACTTC. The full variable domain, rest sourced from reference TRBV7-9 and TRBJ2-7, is DTGVSQNPRHKITKRGQNVTFRCDPISEHNRLYWYRQTLGQGPEFLTYFQNEAQLEKSRLLSDRFSAERPKGSFSTLEIQRTEQGDSAMYLCASTPPGTSIREQYFGPGTRLTVT.

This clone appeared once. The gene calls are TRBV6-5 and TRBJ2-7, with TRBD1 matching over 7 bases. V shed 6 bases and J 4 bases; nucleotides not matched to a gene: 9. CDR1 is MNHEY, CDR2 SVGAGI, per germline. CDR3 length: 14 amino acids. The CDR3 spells CASSPDRELYEQYF. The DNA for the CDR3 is TGTGCCAGCAGCCCCGACAGGGAGTTGTACGAGCAGTACTTC.

CDR3: CAWSAGYRGNTIYF. CDR3 DNA sequence: TGTGCCTGGAGTGCCGGTTATCGTGGAAACACCATATATTTT. V and J are TRBV30 and TRBJ1-3; D remains ambiguous. Germline values: CDR1 GTSNPN, CDR2 SVGIG (reference sequence). Trimming took 1 base from V and 3 from J, leaving 10 bases between them. The CDR3 runs to 14 residues.

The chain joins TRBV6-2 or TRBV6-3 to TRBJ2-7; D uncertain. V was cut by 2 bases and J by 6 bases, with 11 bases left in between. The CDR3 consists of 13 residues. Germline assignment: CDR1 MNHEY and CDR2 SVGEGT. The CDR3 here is CASSYALLGEQYF. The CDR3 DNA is TGTGCCAGCAGTTACGCCTTACTTGGCGAGCAGTACTTC.

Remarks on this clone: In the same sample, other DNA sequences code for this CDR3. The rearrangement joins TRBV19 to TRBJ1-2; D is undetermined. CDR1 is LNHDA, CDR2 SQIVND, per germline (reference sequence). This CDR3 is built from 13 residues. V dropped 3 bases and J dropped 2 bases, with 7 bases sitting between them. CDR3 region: CASSIGGNYGYTF. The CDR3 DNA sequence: TGTGCCAGTAGTATCGGCGGAAACTATGGCTACACCTTC.

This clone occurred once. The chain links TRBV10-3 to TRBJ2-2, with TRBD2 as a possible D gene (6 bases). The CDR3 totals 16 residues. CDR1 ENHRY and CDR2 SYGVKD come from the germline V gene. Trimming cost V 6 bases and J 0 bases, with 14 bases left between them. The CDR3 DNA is TGTGCCATCAGCGGAATGGGGGGAGCGAACACCGGGGAGCTGTTTTTT. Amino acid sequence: CAISGMGGANTGELFF.

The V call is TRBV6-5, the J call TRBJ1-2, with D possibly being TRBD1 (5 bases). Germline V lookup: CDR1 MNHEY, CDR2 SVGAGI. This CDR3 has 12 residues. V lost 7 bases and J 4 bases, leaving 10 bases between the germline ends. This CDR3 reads CASTQGTYGYTF. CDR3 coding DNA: TGTGCCAGCACCCAGGGAACCTATGGCTACACCTTC.

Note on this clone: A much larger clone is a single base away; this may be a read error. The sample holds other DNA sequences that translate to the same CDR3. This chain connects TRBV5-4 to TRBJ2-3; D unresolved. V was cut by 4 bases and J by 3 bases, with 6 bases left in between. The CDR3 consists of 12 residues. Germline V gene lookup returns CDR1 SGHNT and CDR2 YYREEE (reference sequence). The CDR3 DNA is TGTGCCAGCAGCCTGGCTACAGATACGCAGTATTTT. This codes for CASSLATDTQYF.

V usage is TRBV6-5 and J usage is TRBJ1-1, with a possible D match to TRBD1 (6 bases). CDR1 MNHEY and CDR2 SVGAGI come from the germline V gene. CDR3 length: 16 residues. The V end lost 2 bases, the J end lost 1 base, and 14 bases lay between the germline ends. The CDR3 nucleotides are TGTGCCAGCAGTTACACCAGGGGTTTTTCGAACACTGAAGCTTTCTTT. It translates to CASSYTRGFSNTEAFF.